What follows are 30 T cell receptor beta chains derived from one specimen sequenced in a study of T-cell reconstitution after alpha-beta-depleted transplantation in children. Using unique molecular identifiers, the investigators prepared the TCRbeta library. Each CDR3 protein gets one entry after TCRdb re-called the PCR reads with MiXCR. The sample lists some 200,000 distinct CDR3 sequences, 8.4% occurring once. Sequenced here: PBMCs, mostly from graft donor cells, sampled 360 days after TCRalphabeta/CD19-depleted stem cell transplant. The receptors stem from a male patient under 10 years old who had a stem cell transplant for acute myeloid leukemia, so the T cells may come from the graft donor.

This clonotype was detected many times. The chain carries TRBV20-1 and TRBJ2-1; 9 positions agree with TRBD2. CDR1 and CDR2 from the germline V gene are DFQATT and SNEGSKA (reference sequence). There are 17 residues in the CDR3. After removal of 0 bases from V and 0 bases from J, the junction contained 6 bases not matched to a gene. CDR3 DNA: TGCAGTGCTAGAGAGATTAGCGGGGGCTTCTCCTACAATGAGCAGTTCTTC. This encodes CSAREISGGFSYNEQFF.

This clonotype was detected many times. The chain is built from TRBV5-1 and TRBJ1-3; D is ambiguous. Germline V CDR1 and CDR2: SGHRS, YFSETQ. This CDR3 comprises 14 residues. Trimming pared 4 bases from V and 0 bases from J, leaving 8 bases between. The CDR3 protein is CASSTESSGNTIYF. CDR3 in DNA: TGCGCCAGCAGCACGGAGAGCTCTGGAAACACCATATATTTT.

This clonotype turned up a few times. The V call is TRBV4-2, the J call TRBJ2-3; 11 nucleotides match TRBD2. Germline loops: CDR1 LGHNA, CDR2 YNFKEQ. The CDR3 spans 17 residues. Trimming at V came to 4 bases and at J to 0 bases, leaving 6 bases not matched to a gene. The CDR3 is CASSPLAGGRSTDTQYF. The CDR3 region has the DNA TGTGCCAGCAGCCCCCTAGCGGGGGGCAGGAGCACAGATACGCAGTATTTT.

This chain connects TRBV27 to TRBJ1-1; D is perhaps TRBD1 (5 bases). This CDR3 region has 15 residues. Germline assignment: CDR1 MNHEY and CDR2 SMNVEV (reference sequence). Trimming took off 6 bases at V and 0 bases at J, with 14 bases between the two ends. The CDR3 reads CASRPGRRMNTEAFF. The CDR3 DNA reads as TGTGCCAGCAGACCAGGGAGAAGGATGAACACTGAAGCTTTCTTT.

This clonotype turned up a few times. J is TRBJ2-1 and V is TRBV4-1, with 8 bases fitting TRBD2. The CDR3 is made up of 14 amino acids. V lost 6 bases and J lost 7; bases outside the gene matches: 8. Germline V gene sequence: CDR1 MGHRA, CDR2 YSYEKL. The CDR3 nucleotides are TGCGCCAGCAGAGGGACGGGGGGGCGTAATGAGCAGTTCTTC. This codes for CASRGTGGRNEQFF.

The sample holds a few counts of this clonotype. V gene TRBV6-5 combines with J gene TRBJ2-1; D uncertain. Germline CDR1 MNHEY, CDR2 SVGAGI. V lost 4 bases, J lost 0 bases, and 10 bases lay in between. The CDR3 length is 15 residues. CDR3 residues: CASSWDPYSYNEQFF. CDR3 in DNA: TGTGCCAGCAGTTGGGATCCTTACTCCTACAATGAGCAGTTCTTC.

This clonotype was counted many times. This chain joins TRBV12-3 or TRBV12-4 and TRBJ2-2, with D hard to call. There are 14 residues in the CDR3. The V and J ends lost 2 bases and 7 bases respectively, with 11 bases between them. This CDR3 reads CASSLQESVGELFF. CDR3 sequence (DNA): TGTGCCAGCAGTTTACAAGAGTCCGTCGGGGAGCTGTTTTTT.

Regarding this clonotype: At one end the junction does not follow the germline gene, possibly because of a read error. CDR3 loop: CSVERDKGPRDF. The CDR3 DNA follows: TGCAGCGTTGAAAGGGACAAGGGGCCGAGGGACTTC. The chain has TRBV29-1 and TRBJ2-7, with a possible D match to TRBD1 (6 bases). The CDR3 has 12 residues. The germline V gene encodes CDR1 SQVTM and CDR2 ANQGSEA.

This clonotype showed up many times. The CDR3 DNA is TGTGCCAGCTCACCACGGTCAGGGCTCTTTTACAATGAGCAGTTCTTC. Translated, it gives CASSPRSGLFYNEQFF. This chain joins TRBV18 and TRBJ2-1, with a weak D call TRBD1 (5 bases). V was pared by 1 base and J by 4 bases, with 14 bases between. The CDR3 covers 16 residues. Germline loops: CDR1 KGHSH, CDR2 LQKENI.

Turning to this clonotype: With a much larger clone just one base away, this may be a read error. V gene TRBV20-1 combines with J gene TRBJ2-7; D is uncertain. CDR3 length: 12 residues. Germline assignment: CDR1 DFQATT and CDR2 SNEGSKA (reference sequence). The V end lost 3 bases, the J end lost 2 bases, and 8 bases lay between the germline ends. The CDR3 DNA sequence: TGCAGTGCTAGTCCCATTACCTACGAGCAGTACGTC. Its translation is CSASPITYEQYV.

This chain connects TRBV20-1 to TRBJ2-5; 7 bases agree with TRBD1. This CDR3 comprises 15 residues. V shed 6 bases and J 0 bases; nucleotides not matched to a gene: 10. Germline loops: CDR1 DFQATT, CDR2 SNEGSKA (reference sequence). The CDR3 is CSANGQDLYQETQYF. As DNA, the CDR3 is TGCAGTGCCAACGGACAGGACCTGTACCAAGAGACCCAGTACTTC.

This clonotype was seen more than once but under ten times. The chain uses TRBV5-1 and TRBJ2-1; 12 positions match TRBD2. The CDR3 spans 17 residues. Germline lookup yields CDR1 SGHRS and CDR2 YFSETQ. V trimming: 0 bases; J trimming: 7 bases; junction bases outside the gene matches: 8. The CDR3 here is CASSLALAGGPRNEQFF. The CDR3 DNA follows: TGCGCCAGCAGCTTGGCTCTAGCGGGGGGGCCGAGGAATGAGCAGTTCTTC.

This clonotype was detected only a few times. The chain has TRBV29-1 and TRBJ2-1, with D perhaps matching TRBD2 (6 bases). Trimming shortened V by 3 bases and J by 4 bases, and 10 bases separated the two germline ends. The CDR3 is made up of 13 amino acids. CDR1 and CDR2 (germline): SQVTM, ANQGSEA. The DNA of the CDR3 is TGCAGCGTTGATTCGGGGGAATACAATGAGCAGTTCTTC. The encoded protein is CSVDSGEYNEQFF.

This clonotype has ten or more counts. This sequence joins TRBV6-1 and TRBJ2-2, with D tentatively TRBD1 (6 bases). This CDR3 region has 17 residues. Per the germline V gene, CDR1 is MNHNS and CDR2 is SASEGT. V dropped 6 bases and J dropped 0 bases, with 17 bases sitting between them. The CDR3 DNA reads TGTGCCAGCAGGCCCTCGGCAGGGGCGTCGAACACCGGGGAGCTGTTTTTT. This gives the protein CASRPSAGASNTGELFF.

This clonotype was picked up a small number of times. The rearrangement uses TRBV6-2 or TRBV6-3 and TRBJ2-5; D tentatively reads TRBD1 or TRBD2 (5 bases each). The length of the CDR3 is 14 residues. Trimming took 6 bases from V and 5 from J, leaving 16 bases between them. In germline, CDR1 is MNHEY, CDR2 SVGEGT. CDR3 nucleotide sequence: TGTGCCAGCAGCCACTCCGGGGCCTGGGAGACCCAGTACTTC. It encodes CASSHSGAWETQYF.

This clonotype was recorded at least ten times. In DNA form, the CDR3 reads TGCAGTGCTTTACAGGGCGTTAATGAAAAACTGTTTTTT. Amino acids: CSALQGVNEKLFF. The chain recombines TRBV20-1 with TRBJ1-4, with a possible D match to TRBD1 (6 bases). The CDR3 totals 13 residues. Trimming took off 5 bases at V and 4 bases at J, with 11 bases between the two ends. Germline V lookup: CDR1 DFQATT, CDR2 SNEGSKA (reference sequence).

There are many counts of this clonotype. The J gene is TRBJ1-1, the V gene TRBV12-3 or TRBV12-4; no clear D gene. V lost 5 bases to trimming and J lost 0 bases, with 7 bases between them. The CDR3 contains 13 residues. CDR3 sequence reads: CASSRTMNTEAFF. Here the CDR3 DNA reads TGTGCCAGCAGTCGCACCATGAACACTGAAGCTTTCTTT.

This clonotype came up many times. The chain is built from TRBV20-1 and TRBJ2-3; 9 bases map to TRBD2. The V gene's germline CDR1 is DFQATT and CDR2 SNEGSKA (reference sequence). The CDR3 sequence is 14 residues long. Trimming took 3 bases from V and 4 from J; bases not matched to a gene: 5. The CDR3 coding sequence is TGCAGTGCTAGGGCGGGACTAGCCCCAGATACGCAGTATTTT. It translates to CSARAGLAPDTQYF.

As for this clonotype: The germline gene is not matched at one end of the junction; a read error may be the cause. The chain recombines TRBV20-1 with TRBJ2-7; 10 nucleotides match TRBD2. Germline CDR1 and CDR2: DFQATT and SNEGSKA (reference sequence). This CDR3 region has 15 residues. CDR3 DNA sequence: TGCTGTGCTCCGACCTGGACTAGCGGAACTTATGAGCAGTACTTC. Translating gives CCAPTWTSGTYEQYF.

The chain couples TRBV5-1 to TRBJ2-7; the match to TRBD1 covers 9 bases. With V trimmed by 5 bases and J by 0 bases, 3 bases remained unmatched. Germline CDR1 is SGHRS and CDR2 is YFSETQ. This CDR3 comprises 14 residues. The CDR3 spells CASRGQGSSYEQYF. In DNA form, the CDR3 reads TGCGCCAGCAGGGGACAGGGAAGCTCCTACGAGCAGTACTTC.

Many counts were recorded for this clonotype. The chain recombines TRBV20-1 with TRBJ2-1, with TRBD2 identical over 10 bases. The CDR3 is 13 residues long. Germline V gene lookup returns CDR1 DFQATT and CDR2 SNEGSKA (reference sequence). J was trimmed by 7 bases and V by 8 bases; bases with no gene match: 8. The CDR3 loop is CSLKAGGFNEQFF. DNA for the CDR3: TGCAGTCTCAAAGCGGGAGGGTTTAATGAGCAGTTCTTC.

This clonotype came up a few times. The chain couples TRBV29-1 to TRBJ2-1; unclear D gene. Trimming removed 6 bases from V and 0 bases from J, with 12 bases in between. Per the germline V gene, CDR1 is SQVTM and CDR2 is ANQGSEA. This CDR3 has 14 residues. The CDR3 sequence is CSVGRPSSYNEQFF. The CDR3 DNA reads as TGCAGCGTAGGGCGTCCAAGCTCCTACAATGAGCAGTTCTTC.

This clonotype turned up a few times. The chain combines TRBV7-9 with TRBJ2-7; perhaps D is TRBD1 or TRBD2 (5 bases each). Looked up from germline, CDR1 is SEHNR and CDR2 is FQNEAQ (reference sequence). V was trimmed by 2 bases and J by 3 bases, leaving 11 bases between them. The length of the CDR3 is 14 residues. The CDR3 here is CASSLSGTDYEQYV. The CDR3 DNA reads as TGTGCCAGCAGCTTATCTGGGACCGACTACGAGCAGTACGTC.

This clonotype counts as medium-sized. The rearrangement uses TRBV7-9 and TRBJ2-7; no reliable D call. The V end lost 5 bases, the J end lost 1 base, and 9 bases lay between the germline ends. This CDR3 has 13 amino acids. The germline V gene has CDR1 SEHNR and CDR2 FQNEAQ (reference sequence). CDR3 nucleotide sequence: TGTGCCAGCAGCGCGGCAGAGTCCTACGAGCAGTACGTC. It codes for CASSAAESYEQYV.

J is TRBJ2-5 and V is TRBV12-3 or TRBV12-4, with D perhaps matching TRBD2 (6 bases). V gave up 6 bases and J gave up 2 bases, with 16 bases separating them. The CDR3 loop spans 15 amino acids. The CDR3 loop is CASRPHRGLQETQYF. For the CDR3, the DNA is TGTGCCAGCAGACCTCACCGGGGACTTCAAGAGACCCAGTACTTC.

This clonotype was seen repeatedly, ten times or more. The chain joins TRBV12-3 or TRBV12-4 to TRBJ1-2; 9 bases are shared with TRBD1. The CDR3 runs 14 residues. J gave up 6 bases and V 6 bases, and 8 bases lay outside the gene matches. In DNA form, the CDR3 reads TGTGCCAGCAGCCGCCCCGACAGGGGGGATGGCTACACCTTC. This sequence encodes CASSRPDRGDGYTF.

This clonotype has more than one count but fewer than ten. The CDR3 sequence is CASRPGLAVETQYF. CDR3 DNA sequence: TGTGCCAGCAGACCGGGACTAGCGGTGGAGACCCAGTACTTC. J is TRBJ2-5 and V is TRBV12-3 or TRBV12-4, with 11 bases aligning to TRBD2. The CDR3 is 14 residues long. The trim removed 6 bases at V and 5 bases at J, leaving 5 bases unmatched.

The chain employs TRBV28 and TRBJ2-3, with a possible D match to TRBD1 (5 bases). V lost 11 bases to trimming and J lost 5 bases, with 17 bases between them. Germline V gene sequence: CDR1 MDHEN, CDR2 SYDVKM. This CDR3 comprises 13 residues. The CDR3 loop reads CAGRGGHQDTQYF. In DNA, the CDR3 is TGTGCCGGAAGGGGTGGCCATCAAGATACGCAGTATTTT.

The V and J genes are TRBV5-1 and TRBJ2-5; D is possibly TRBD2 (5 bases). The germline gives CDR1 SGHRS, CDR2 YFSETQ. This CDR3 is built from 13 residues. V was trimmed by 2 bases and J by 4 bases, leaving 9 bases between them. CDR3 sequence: CASSFRTGETQYF. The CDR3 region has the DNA TGCGCCAGCAGCTTTAGGACTGGAGAGACCCAGTACTTC. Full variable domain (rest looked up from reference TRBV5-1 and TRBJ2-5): KAGVTQTPRYLIKTRGQQVTLSCSPISGHRSVSWYQQTPGQGLQFLFEYFSETQRNKGNFPGRFSGRQFSNSRSEMNVSTLELGDSALYLCASSFRTGETQYFGPGTRLLVL.

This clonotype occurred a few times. CDR3 loop: CAISVQIAGGQSTQYF. CDR3 coding DNA: TGTGCCATCAGTGTCCAAATAGCGGGGGGGCAGAGTACGCAGTATTTT. The chain recombines TRBV10-3 with TRBJ2-3; 11 bases are a match to TRBD2. V lost 4 bases to trimming and J lost 8 bases; unmatched junction nucleotides: 11. The V gene's germline CDR1 is ENHRY and CDR2 SYGVKD. The CDR3 contains 16 residues.